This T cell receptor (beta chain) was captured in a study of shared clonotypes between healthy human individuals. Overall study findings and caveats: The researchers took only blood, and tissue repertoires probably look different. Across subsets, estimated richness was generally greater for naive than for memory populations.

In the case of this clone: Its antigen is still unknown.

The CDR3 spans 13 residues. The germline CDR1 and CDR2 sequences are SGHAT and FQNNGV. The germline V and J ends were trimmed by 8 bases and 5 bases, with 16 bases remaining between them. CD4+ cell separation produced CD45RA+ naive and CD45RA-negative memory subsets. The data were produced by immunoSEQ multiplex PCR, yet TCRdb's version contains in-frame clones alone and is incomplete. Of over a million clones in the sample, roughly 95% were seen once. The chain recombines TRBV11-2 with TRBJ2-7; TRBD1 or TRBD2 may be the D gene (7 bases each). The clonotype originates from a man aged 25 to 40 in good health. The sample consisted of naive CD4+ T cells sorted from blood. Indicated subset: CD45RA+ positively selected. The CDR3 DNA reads TGTGCCAGCGGACGACAGGGAGGGAACGAGCAGTACTTC. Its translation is CASGRQGGNEQYF.